This entry concerns a single TCR beta chain. The antigen remains undetermined. The data originate from a study of T cells after yellow fever vaccination. Study-wide results and limits: When the response was secondary, it was weaker but reached its peak faster, day 5 versus 15. Subsequent to the booster, the majority of primary-vaccination clones reappeared (around 96% CD4, 88% CD8).

Germline CDR1 reads SGDLS; CDR2 reads YYNGEE. J was trimmed by 1 base and V by 1 base; bases with no gene match: 13. This CDR3 has 19 residues. One entry per CDR3 protein results from TCRdb running MiXCR on the 5' RACE reads. The repertoire holds hundreds of thousands of distinct CDR3 sequences, with 9.5% to 15% as singletons. Sequencing was performed on CD4+ T cells sorted from PBMCs, taken 15 days after the yellow fever booster vaccination. This TCR derives from a man younger than 35 who received the YFV17D yellow fever vaccine. V usage is TRBV9 and J usage is TRBJ2-1; 8 bases line up with TRBD2. The CDR3 protein is CASSVLAGGGPVSYNEQFF. CDR3 coding DNA: TGTGCCAGCAGCGTATTAGCTGGCGGGGGGCCCGTATCCTACAATGAGCAGTTCTTC.